A selection of T cell receptor beta chains follows, all from one sample in a study of lymphopenia after photon versus proton radiotherapy. The table came from immunoSEQ multiplex PCR; TCRdb's copy has only in-frame clones and leaves some out. The sample lists under 75,000 clones, about 90% occurring once. This sample comprised peripheral blood, obtained from a patient treated with photon-based radiotherapy. These receptors were taken from a woman between 40 and 50 years old with cholangiocarcinoma. Both conserved end residues are part of each CDR3. D genes are given only for firm matches. Clone sizes are given selectively: once, few, many, or a class where the clone is expanded.

d_gene,abundance,v_gene,j_gene,CDR3nt,CDR3aa
NA,NA,TRBV4-1,TRBJ2-2,TGCGCCAGCAGCCAGGGTGGCAAGGCCCCGGGGACCGGGGAGCTGTTTTTT,CASSQGGKAPGTGELFF
TRBD1,NA,TRBV13,TRBJ1-1,TGTGCCAGCAGCTTAAGACAGGGGGCGAGGAACACTGAAGCTTTCTTT,CASSLRQGARNTEAFF
NA,NA,TRBV7-3,TRBJ2-3,TGTGCCAGCAGCGCCTATGGGGGAGATACGCAGTATTTT,CASSAYGGDTQYF
TRBD1,NA,TRBV19,TRBJ1-1,TGTGCCAGTATCACGACAGGGACTAACACTGAAGCTTTCTTT,CASITTGTNTEAFF
TRBD2,few,TRBV7-9,TRBJ2-2,TGTGCCAGCAGCACGGGAGGATCGAACACCGGGGAGCTGTTTTTT,CASSTGGSNTGELFF
NA,NA,TRBV11-2,TRBJ2-5,TGTGCCAGCAGCGCTAGTCGTGTCAGCTATCAAGAGACCCAGTACTTC,CASSASRVSYQETQYF
TRBD2,NA,TRBV5-1,TRBJ2-3,TGCGCCAGCAGCTCGGGACTAGCGGTGACAGATACGCAGTATTTT,CASSSGLAVTDTQYF
TRBD1,NA,TRBV10-3,TRBJ1-1,TGTGCCATCAGTGGACGGACAGGGGTGGGCACTGAAGCTTTCTTT,CAISGRTGVGTEAFF
NA,NA,TRBV11-3,TRBJ2-6,TGTGCCAGCAGCCGAACAGGGAGCTCTGGGGCCAACGTCCTGACTTTC,CASSRTGSSGANVLTF
TRBD1,once,TRBV7-8,TRBJ2-4,TGTGCCAGCAGCTTAGTAGGGGGACAGGGGGCAAACATTCAGTACTTC,CASSLVGGQGANIQYF
TRBD1,NA,TRBV7-9,TRBJ1-6,TGTGCCAGCAGCATGGACAGGGAGGAATCACCCCTCCACTTT,CASSMDREESPLHF
TRBD2,NA,TRBV7-9,TRBJ2-7,TGTGCCAGCAGCCCTAGCGGGGGCCTCTCCTACGAGCAGTACTTC,CASSPSGGLSYEQYF
TRBD1,once,TRBV5-4,TRBJ1-5,TGTGCCAGCAGCACACAGGGGAACGTGAATCAGCCCCAGCATTTT,CASSTQGNVNQPQHF
NA,NA,TRBV2,TRBJ2-7,TGTGCCAGCAGTGAAGGACTCTCCTACGAGCAGTACTTC,CASSEGLSYEQYF
TRBD1,once,TRBV28,TRBJ2-4,TGTGCCAGCAAGGGGGCGGACAAAAACATTCAGTACTTC,CASKGADKNIQYF
NA,NA,TRBV4-1,TRBJ2-1,TGCGCCAGCAGCCAGGTGGTTAAAGTAGGGTCCTACAATGAGCAGTTCTTC,CASSQVVKVGSYNEQFF
NA,NA,TRBV9,TRBJ2-2,TGTGCCAGCAGCCCTTACACCGGGGAGCTGTTTTTT,CASSPYTGELFF
TRBD2,NA,TRBV15,TRBJ2-1,TGTGCCACCAGCAGAGAACCGGGACTAGCGGGACTCAATGAGCAGTTCTTC,CATSREPGLAGLNEQFF
TRBD1,few,TRBV27,TRBJ1-4,TGTGCCAGCAGCCCCTCCCAGGGGGCCGATGGTGAAAAACTGTTTTTT,CASSPSQGADGEKLFF
NA,NA,TRBV30,TRBJ2-7,TGTGCCTGGAGGGTAACCACGTACGAGCAGTACTTC,CAWRVTTYEQYF
NA,NA,TRBV29-1,TRBJ2-7,TGCAGCGTCTCCCGAGCAGGGCCCTACGAGCAGTACTTC,CSVSRAGPYEQYF
NA,NA,TRBV25-1,TRBJ2-2,TGTGCCAGCAGTGATCTGGGTTACACCGGGGAGCTGTTTTTT,CASSDLGYTGELFF
NA,NA,TRBV11-2,TRBJ2-1,TGTGCCAGCAGCGCGTCCTACAATGAGCAGTTCTTC,CASSASYNEQFF
NA,NA,TRBV6-6,TRBJ2-2,TGTGCCAGCACCGATAGGGGACCGGTTGACACCGGGGAGCTGTTTTTT,CASTDRGPVDTGELFF
TRBD1,few,TRBV5-1,TRBJ2-1,TGCGCCAGCAGCGGAGGACAGGGCCGGAATGAGCAGTTCTTC,CASSGGQGRNEQFF
TRBD2,once,TRBV27,TRBJ2-1,TGTGCCAGCAGTCCTCGACTAGCGGGAGGGTTATACAATGAGCAGTTCTTC,CASSPRLAGGLYNEQFF
TRBD1,NA,TRBV7-9,TRBJ2-1,TGTGCCAGCAGCCCCTATAGGCGGGACAGGGAGAATGAGCAGTTCTTC,CASSPYRRDRENEQFF
TRBD1,NA,TRBV11-2,TRBJ1-3,TGTGCCAGCTCCTTAGGGACAGGGGTGTACGGAAACACCATATATTTT,CASSLGTGVYGNTIYF
TRBD2,NA,TRBV11-2,TRBJ2-2,TGTGCCAGCAGCTTAGGAGTCGGGACTAGCGGGACCGGGGAGCTGTTTTTT,CASSLGVGTSGTGELFF
NA,NA,TRBV29-1,TRBJ2-2,TGCAGCGTTGGACCCGGGAACACCGGGGAGCTGTTTTTT,CSVGPGNTGELFF
TRBD1,NA,TRBV19,TRBJ2-7,TGTGCCAGTTCCCAACCGGGACAGGGGGCCCACGAGCAGTACTTC,CASSQPGQGAHEQYF
NA,few,TRBV5-4,TRBJ1-2,TGTGCCAGCAGCTTGGGAAAGGGAGAAGACTATGGCTACACCTTC,CASSLGKGEDYGYTF
TRBD2,NA,TRBV9,TRBJ2-7,TGTGCCAGCAGCGTAGCCCCTAGCGGGGGAGCCTACGAGCAGTACTTC,CASSVAPSGGAYEQYF
NA,NA,TRBV6-5,TRBJ1-4,TGTGCCAGCAGTGCAGGGAAGGCAAATGAAAAACTGTTTTTT,CASSAGKANEKLFF
NA,NA,TRBV27,TRBJ2-5,TGTGCCAGCAGTTTATTGGGGATCACAGGGAGGGAAGAGACCCAGTACTTC,CASSLLGITGREETQYF
TRBD1,once,TRBV4-1,TRBJ1-2,TGCGCCAGCAGCCAAGACAGGGGGCGTAGAGGCTACACCTTC,CASSQDRGRRGYTF
TRBD1,NA,TRBV27,TRBJ2-2,TGTGCCAGCAGTGTATGGACAGGAACGAACACCGGGGAGCTGTTTTTT,CASSVWTGTNTGELFF
TRBD1,NA,TRBV6-1,TRBJ1-5,TGTGCCACCCATGGGACAGGGGCCGCCTTGGCCCAGCATTTT,CATHGTGAALAQHF
TRBD1,NA,TRBV4-1,TRBJ2-7,TGCGCCAGCAGCCAAAGGACAGGGGGCTACGAGCAGTACTTC,CASSQRTGGYEQYF
NA,NA,TRBV7-3,TRBJ1-1,TGTGCCAGCAGCTTATTTGGCAGACAAACGGAAGCTTTCTTT,CASSLFGRQTEAFF
NA,once,TRBV28,TRBJ2-7,TGTGCCAGCAGCTCCGGGGGAAGCTCCTACGAGCAGTACTTC,CASSSGGSSYEQYF
NA,NA,TRBV7-2,TRBJ2-7,TGTGCCAGCAGCCTTAGCTCCTACGAGCAGTACTTC,CASSLSSYEQYF
TRBD1,NA,TRBV19,TRBJ1-2,TGTGCCAGTAGTAAGTTTCTGGAGACAGGGGCCACCTATGGCTACACCTTC,CASSKFLETGATYGYTF
NA,NA,TRBV9,TRBJ2-7,TGTGCCAGCAGCGTAGGATCAGGTCTCGAGCAGTACTTC,CASSVGSGLEQYF
TRBD2,NA,TRBV13,TRBJ2-3,TGTGCCAGCAGCTTTCGGCGGGGGTACACAGATACGCAGTATTTT,CASSFRRGYTDTQYF
NA,NA,TRBV6-5,TRBJ2-7,TGTGCCAGCCGTAGGCAGGGGGAGCAGTACTTC,CASRRQGEQYF
TRBD1,NA,TRBV28,TRBJ2-7,TGTGCCAGCAGTTTGGACAGGGGCTACGAGCAGTACTTC,CASSLDRGYEQYF
NA,NA,TRBV11-2,TRBJ2-3,TGTGCCAGCAGCTTAGGGCGCAGCGTATACACGCAGTATTTT,CASSLGRSVYTQYF
NA,NA,TRBV9,TRBJ1-1,TGTGCCAGCAGCCCCGGGGCCGATGGTTACACTGAAGCTTTCTTT,CASSPGADGYTEAFF
TRBD2,NA,TRBV4-3,TRBJ2-7,TGCGCCAGCAGCCAAGCCCCCGGGACTAGCGGGAGCTACGAGCAGTACTTC,CASSQAPGTSGSYEQYF
TRBD2,NA,TRBV5-1,TRBJ2-5,TGCGCCAGCAGCTTGGTCCCAATAGCGGGGGGGCAAGAGACCCAGTACTTC,CASSLVPIAGGQETQYF
NA,NA,TRBV30,TRBJ2-3,TGTGCCTGGAGCCAATTATCCGCGATACGGCCAGATACGCAGTATTTT,CAWSQLSAIRPDTQYF
TRBD2,NA,TRBV30,TRBJ2-3,TGTGCCTGGAGCGGGGGGGCCACCGCAGATACGCAGTATTTT,CAWSGGATADTQYF
NA,NA,TRBV6-6,TRBJ1-3,TGTGCCAGCAGCCGGGCAGGGACTGGAAACACCATATATTTT,CASSRAGTGNTIYF
TRBD2,NA,TRBV5-4,TRBJ2-3,TGTGCCAGCAGCTTGGCCGGCGGGGGGCGGGATACGCAGTATTTT,CASSLAGGGRDTQYF